This T cell receptor (beta chain) was observed in a study of blood T cell repertoires in COVID-19. Libraries were prepared by immunoSEQ multiplex PCR; TCRdb keeps only in-frame clonotypes and omits some of them. The repertoire holds some 16,000 clones, with approximately 88% as singletons. This CDR3 has 16 residues. The germline V gene has CDR1 DFQATT and CDR2 SNEGSKA (reference sequence). Germline trimming cut 3 bases from V and 2 bases from J; bases unmatched to any gene: 9. Sequenced sample: peripheral blood. The TCR sequence derives from a human donor in a cohort sampled during active COVID-19. The chain couples TRBV20-1 to TRBJ2-5; 10 bases align to TRBD1. CDR3 sequence reads: CSASDRDRGGQETQYF. DNA of the CDR3: TGCAGTGCTAGTGACCGGGACAGGGGCGGTCAAGAGACCCAGTACTTC.